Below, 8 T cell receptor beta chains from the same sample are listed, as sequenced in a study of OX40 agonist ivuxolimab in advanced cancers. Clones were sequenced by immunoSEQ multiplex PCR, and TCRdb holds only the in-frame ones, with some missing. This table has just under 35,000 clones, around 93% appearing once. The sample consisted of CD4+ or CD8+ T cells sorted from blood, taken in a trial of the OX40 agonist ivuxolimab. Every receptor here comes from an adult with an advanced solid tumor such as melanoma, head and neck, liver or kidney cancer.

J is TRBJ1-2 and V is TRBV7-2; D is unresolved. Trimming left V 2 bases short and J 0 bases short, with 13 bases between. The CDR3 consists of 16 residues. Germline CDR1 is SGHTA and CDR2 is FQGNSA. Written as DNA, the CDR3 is TGTGCCAGCAGCTTAATAAACCGGAACGCTAACTATGGCTACACCTTC. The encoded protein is CASSLINRNANYGYTF. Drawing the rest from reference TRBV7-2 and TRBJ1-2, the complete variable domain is GAGVSQSPSNKVTEKGKDVELRCDPISGHTALYWYRQSLGQGLEFLIYFQGNSAPDKSGLPSDRFSAERTGGSVSTLTIQRTQQEDSAVYLCASSLINRNANYGYTFGSGTRLTVV.

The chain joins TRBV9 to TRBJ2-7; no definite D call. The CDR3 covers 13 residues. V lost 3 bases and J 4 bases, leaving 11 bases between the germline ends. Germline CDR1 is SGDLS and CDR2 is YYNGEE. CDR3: CASSAVPEYEQYF. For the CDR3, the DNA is TGTGCCAGCAGCGCGGTACCAGAATACGAGCAGTACTTC.

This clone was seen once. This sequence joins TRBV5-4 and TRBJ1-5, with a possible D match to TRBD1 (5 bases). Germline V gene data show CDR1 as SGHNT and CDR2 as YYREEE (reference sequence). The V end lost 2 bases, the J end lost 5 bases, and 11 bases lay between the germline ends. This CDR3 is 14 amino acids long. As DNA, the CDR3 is TGTGCCAGCAGCTTTCTTGGGGCCGATCAGCCCCAGCATTTT. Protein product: CASSFLGADQPQHF.

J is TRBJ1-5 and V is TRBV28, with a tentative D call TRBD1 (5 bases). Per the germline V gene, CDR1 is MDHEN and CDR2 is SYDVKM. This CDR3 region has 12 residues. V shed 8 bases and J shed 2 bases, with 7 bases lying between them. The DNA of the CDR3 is TGTGCCAGCGCGGGGGGCAATCAGCCCCAGCATTTT. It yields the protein CASAGGNQPQHF.

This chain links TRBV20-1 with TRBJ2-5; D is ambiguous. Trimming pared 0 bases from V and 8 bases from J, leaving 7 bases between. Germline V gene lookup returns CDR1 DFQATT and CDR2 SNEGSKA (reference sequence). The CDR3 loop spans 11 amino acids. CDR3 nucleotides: TGCAGTGCTAGAGAATTCGGAACCCAGTACTTC. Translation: CSAREFGTQYF.

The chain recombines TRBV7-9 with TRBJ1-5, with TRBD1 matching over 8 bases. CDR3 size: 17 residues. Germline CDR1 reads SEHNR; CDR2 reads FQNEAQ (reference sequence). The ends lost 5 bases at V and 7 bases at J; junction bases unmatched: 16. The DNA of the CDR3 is TGTGCCAGCAGCCCGTCCGGGACAGGAGGGTGGGGGCAGCCCCAGCATTTT. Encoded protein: CASSPSGTGGWGQPQHF. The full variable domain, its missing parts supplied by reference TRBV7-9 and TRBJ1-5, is DTGVSQNPRHKITKRGQNVTFRCDPISEHNRLYWYRQTLGQGPEFLTYFQNEAQLEKSRLLSDRFSAERPKGSFSTLEIQRTEQGDSAMYLCASSPSGTGGWGQPQHFGDGTRLSIL.

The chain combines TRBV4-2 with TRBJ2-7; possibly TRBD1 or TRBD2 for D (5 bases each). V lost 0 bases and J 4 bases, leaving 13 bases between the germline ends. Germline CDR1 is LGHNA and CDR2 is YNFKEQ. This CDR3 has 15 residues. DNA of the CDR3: TGTGCCAGCAGCCAAGATCCCGCAGGGAGATACGAGCAGTACTTC. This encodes CASSQDPAGRYEQYF.

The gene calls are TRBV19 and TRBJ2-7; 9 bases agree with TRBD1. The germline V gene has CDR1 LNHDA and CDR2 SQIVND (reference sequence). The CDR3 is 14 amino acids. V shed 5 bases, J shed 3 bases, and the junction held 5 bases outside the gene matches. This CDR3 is CASSWTGEVYEQYF. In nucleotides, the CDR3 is TGTGCCAGTAGTTGGACAGGGGAAGTCTACGAGCAGTACTTC. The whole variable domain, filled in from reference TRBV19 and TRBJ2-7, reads DGGITQSPKYLFRKEGQNVTLSCEQNLNHDAMYWYRQDPGQGLRLIYYSQIVNDFQKGDIAEGYSVSREKKESFPLTVTSAQKNPTAFYLCASSWTGEVYEQYFGPGTRLTVT.